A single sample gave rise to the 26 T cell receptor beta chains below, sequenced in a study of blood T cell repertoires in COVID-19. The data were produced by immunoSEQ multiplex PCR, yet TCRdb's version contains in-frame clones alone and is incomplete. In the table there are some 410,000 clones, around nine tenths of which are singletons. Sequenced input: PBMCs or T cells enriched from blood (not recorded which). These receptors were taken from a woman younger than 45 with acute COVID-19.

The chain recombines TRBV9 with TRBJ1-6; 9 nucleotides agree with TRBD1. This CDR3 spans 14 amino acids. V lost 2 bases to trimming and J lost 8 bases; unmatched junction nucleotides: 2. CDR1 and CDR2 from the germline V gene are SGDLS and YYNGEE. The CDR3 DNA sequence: TGTGCCAGCAGCGTCCGGACAGGGGATTCACCCCTCCACTTT. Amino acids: CASSVRTGDSPLHF.

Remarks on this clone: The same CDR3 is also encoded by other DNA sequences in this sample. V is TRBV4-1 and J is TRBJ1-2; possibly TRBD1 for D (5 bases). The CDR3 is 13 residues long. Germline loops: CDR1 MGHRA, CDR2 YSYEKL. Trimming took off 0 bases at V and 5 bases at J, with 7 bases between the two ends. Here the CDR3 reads CASSQDPGYGYTF. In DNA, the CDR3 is TGCGCCAGCAGCCAAGATCCAGGGTATGGCTACACCTTC.

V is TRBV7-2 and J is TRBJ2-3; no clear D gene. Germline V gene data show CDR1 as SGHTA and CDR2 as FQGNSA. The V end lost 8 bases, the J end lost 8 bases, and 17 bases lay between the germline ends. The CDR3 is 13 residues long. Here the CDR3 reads CASRPTTDSTQYF. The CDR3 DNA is TGTGCCAGCCGCCCCACAACAGATAGTACGCAGTATTTT.

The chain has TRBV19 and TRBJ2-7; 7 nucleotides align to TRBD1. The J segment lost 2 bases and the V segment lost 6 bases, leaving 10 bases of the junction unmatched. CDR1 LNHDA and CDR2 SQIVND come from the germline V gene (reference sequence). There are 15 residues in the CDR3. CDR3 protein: CASSRDSLAPYEQYF. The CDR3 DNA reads TGTGCCAGTAGCAGGGACAGCCTTGCACCCTACGAGCAGTACTTC.

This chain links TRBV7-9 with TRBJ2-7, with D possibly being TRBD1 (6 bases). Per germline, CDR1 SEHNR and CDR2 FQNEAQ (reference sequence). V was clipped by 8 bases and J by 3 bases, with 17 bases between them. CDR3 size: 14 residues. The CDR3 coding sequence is TGTGCCAGCGCCGGACAGCGCCCCGACTACGAGCAGTACTTC. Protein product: CASAGQRPDYEQYF.

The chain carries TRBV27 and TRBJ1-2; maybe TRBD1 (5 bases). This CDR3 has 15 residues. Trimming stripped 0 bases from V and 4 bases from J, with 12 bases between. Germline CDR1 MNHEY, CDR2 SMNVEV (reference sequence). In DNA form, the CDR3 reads TGTGCCAGCAGTTTATCTATCGATGACAGCTATGGCTACACCTTC. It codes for CASSLSIDDSYGYTF.

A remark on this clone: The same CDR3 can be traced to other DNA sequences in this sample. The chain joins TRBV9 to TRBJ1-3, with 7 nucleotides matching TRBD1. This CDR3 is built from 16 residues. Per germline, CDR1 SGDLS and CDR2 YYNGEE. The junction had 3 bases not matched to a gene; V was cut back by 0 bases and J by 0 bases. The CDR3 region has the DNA TGTGCCAGCAGCGTAGACAGGGGTCGCTCTGGAAACACCATATATTTT. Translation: CASSVDRGRSGNTIYF.

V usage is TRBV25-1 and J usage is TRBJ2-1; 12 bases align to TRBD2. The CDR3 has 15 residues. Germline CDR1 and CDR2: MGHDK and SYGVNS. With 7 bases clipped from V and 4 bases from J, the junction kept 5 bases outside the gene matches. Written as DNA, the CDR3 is TGTGCCAGCACCGAAGGGACTAGCGGGTACAATGAGCAGTTCTTC. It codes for CASTEGTSGYNEQFF.

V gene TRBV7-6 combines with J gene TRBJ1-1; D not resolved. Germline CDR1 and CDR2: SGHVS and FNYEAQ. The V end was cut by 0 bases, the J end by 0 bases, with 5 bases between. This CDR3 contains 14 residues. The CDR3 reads CASSLASLNTEAFF. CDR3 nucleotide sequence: TGTGCCAGCAGCTTAGCCTCTTTGAACACTGAAGCTTTCTTT.

The CDR3 reads CASSASGSRGDYQPQHF. DNA for the CDR3: TGTGCCAGTAGTGCCTCCGGGTCCCGAGGAGATTATCAGCCCCAGCATTTT. V gene TRBV19 combines with J gene TRBJ1-5; D ambiguous. Trimming cost V 5 bases and J 5 bases, with 22 bases left between them. Germline CDR1 is LNHDA and CDR2 is SQIVND (reference sequence). This CDR3 contains 17 residues.

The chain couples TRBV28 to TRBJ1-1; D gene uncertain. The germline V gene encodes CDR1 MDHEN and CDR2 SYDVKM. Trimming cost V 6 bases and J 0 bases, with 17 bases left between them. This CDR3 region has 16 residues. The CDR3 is CASSYGRGYMNTEAFF. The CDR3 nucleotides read TGTGCCAGCAGCTACGGCCGCGGCTACATGAACACTGAAGCTTTCTTT.

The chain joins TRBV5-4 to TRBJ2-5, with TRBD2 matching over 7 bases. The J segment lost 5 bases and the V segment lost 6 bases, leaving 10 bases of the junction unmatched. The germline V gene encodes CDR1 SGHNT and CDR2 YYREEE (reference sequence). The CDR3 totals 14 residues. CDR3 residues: CASTALLARETQYF. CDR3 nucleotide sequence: TGTGCCAGCACCGCCTTACTAGCGCGGGAGACCCAGTACTTC.

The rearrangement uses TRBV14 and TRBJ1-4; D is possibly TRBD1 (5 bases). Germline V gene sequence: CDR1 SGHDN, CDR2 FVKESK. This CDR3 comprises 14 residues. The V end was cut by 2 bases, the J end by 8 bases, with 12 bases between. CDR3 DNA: TGTGCCAGCAGCCAAAGCTTGGGGGGGGAAAAACTGTTTTTT. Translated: CASSQSLGGEKLFF. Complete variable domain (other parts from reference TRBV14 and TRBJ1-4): EAGVTQFPSHSVIEKGQTVTLRCDPISGHDNLYWYRRVMGKEIKFLLHFVKESKQDESGMPNNRFLAERTGGTYSTLKVQPAELEDSGVYFCASSQSLGGEKLFFGSGTQLSVL.

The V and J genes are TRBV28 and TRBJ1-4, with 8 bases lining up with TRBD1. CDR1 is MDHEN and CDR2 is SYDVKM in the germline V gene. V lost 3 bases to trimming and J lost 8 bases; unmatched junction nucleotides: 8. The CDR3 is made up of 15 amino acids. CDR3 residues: CASSFRGRGHEKLFF. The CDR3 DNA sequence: TGTGCCAGCAGTTTCAGGGGGCGAGGCCACGAAAAACTGTTTTTT.

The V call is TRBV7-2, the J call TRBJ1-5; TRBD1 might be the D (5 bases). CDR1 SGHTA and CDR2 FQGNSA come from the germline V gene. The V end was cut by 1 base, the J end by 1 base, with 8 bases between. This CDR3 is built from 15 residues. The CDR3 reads CASSLVGASNQPQHF. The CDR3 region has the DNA TGTGCCAGCAGCTTAGTTGGGGCGAGCAATCAGCCCCAGCATTTT.

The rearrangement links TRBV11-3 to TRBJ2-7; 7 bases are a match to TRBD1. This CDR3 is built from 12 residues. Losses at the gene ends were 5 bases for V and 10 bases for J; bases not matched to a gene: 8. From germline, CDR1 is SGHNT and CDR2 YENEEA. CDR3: CASSRDRVVQYF. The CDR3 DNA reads TGTGCCAGCAGCCGTGACAGGGTCGTACAGTACTTC.

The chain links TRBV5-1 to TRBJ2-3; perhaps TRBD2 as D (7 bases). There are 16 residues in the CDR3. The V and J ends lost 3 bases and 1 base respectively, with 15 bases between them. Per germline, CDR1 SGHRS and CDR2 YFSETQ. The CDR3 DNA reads TGCGCCAGCAGCTCGTCAGGGGCGGGGGGCACAGATACGCAGTATTTT. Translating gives CASSSSGAGGTDTQYF. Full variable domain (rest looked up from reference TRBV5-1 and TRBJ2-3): KAGVTQTPRYLIKTRGQQVTLSCSPISGHRSVSWYQQTPGQGLQFLFEYFSETQRNKGNFPGRFSGRQFSNSRSEMNVSTLELGDSALYLCASSSSGAGGTDTQYFGPGTRLTVL.

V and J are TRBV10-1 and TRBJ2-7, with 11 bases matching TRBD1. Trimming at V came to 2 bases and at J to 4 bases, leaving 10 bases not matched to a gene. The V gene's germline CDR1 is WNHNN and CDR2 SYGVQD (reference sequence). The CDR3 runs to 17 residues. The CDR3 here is CASSEMGQGGIGYEQYF. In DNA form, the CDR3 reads TGCGCCAGCAGTGAGATGGGACAGGGGGGAATTGGTTACGAGCAGTACTTC.

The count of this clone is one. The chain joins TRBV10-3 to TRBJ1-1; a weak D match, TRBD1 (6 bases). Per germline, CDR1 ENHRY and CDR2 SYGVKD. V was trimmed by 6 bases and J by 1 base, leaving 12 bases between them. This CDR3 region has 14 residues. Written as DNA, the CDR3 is TGTGCCATCAGCCTAAGACAGGAGAACACTGAAGCTTTCTTT. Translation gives CAISLRQENTEAFF.

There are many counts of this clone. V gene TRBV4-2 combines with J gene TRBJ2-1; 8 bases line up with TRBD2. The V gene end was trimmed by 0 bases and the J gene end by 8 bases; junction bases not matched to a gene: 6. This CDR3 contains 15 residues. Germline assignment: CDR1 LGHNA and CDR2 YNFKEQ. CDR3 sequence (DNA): TGTGCCAGCAGCCAAGACGGGGGGGCGGCGGATGAGCAGTTCTTC. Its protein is CASSQDGGAADEQFF.

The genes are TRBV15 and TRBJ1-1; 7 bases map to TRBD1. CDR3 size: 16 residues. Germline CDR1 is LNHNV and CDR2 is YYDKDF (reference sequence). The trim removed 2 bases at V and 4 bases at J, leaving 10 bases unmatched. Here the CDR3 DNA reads TGTGCCACCAGCAGACCCCCCGACAGGGTGGGCACTGAAGCTTTCTTT. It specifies CATSRPPDRVGTEAFF. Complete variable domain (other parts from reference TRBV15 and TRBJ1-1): DAMVIQNPRYQVTQFGKPVTLSCSQTLNHNVMYWYQQKSSQAPKLLFHYYDKDFNNEADTPDNFQSRRPNTSFCFLDIRSPGLGDTAMYLCATSRPPDRVGTEAFFGQGTRLTVV.

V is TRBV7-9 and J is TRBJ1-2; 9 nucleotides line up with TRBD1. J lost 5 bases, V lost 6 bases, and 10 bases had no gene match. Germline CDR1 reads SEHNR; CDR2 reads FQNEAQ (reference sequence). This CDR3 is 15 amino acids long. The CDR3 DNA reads TGTGCCAGCAGTACTACAGGGGGCGGGGGATATGGCTACACCTTC. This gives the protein CASSTTGGGGYGYTF.

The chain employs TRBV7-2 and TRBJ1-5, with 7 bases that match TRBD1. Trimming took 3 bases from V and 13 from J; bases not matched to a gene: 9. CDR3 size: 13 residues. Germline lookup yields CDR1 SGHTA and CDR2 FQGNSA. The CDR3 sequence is CASSFGTAERQHF. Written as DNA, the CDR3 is TGTGCCAGCAGCTTCGGGACAGCCGAACGACAGCATTTT. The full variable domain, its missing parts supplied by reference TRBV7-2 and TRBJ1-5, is GAGVSQSPSNKVTEKGKDVELRCDPISGHTALYWYRQSLGQGLEFLIYFQGNSAPDKSGLPSDRFSAERTGGSVSTLTIQRTQQEDSAVYLCASSFGTAERQHFGDGTRLSIL.

The DNA for the CDR3 is TGTGCCAGCAGCCAAAACAGGGCGACGAACTACGAGCAGTACTTC. Translating gives CASSQNRATNYEQYF. This chain uses TRBV7-8 with TRBJ2-7; D is possibly TRBD1 (6 bases). This CDR3 has 15 residues. Trimming stripped 5 bases from V and 3 bases from J, with 17 bases between. The germline gives CDR1 SGHVS, CDR2 FQNEAQ.

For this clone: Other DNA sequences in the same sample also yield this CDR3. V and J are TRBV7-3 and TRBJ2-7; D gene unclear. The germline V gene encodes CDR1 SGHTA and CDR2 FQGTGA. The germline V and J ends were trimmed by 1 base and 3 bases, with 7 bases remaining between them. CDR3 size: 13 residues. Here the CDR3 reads CASSLNPGYEQYF. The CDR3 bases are TGTGCCAGCAGCTTAAATCCCGGCTACGAGCAGTACTTC.

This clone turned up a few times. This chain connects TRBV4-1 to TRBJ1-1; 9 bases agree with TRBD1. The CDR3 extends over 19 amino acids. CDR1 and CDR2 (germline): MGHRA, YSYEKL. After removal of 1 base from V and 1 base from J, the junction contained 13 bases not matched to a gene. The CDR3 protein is CASSQVLDTGTGSNTEAFF. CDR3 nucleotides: TGCGCCAGCAGCCAAGTGCTTGATACCGGGACAGGGTCGAACACTGAAGCTTTCTTT.